This TCR beta chain was captured in a study of T cell changes during pregnancy in multiple sclerosis. The CDR3 sequence is 15 residues long. Only in-frame clones appear in the TCRdb table, and some are missing; sequencing was by immunoSEQ multiplex PCR. The table records around 69,000 clones, around nine tenths of them present only once. The origin of this receptor is a female donor with multiple sclerosis, enrolled in a pregnancy study. The source was peripheral blood, collected in the third trimester of pregnancy. The V and J genes are TRBV12-1 and TRBJ2-7; TRBD1 was called by the table and not checked on the DNA. TRBV12-1 is shown as a pseudogene. CDR3 bases: TGTGCCAGCAGCTGGACAGTAAGCGGCCGAGGCGAGCAGTACTTC. It codes for CASSWTVSGRGEQYF.